The clone carrying this T cell receptor beta chain was counted at least ten times. V was pared by 3 bases and J by 0 bases, with 8 bases between. The CDR3 is made up of 14 amino acids. The data were taken from a study of T cells in Graves' hyperthyroidism and ophthalmopathy. Amplified regions were TCR beta CDR3 sequences from RNA transcripts. During a first-round RT-PCR of the TCR CDR3, the HTBI primer set was used. TCRdb reanalysed the multiplex PCR reads using MiXCR and keeps one entry per CDR3 protein. The sample includes hundreds of thousands of distinct CDR3 sequences, around 20% of them seen just once.

The chain has TRBV12-3 or TRBV12-4 and TRBJ1-2; D is unclear. Sequences were obtained from blood. The receptor's source is a woman aged 50 to 65 with Graves' hyperthyroidism that later progressed to Graves' ophthalmopathy. CDR3 protein: CASSFRGTNYGYTF. CDR3 in DNA: TGTGCCAGCAGTTTTCGGGGAACTAACTATGGCTACACCTTC.